The 18 T cell receptor beta chains given below trace back to one sample, sequenced in a study of cytomegalovirus exposure and HLA in healthy donors. 13 Jbeta primers and 60 Vbeta primers were used for the PCR. Here immunoSEQ multiplex PCR was the method, and the copy in TCRdb shows in-frame clones only, minus some. Of around 160,000 clones listed, around 75% are singletons. Sample: PBMCs. The receptors derive from a human donor in good health.

The rearrangement links TRBV6-5 to TRBJ1-2; D is perhaps TRBD1 (6 bases). The germline gives CDR1 MNHEY, CDR2 SVGAGI. Trimming removed 0 bases from V and 6 bases from J, with 11 bases in between. The CDR3 contains 14 residues. The CDR3 sequence: CASSYSQGRHGYTF. CDR3 bases: TGTGCCAGCAGTTACTCCCAGGGGCGGCATGGCTACACCTTC.

This sequence joins TRBV5-1 and TRBJ1-4; TRBD1 matches at 11 bases. This CDR3 is built from 15 residues. Trimming removed 4 bases from V and 7 bases from J; junction bases left unmatched: 6. CDR1 is SGHRS and CDR2 is YFSETQ in the germline V gene. This CDR3 reads CASSLWGTGGEKLFF. The CDR3 DNA follows: TGCGCCAGCAGCCTTTGGGGGACAGGGGGTGAAAAACTGTTTTTT.

The V gene is TRBV6-1, the J gene TRBJ1-5, with TRBD1 as a possible D gene (6 bases). CDR1 and CDR2 from the germline V gene are MNHNS and SASEGT. Between the trimmed V and J ends, which lost 4 bases and 5 bases, there was a span of 6 bases. The CDR3 is 12 amino acids. CDR3 region: CASSAGDQPQHF. The CDR3 bases are TGTGCCAGCAGTGCAGGGGATCAGCCCCAGCATTTT.

This chain links TRBV2 with TRBJ1-2, with a possible D match to TRBD1 (5 bases). This CDR3 contains 13 residues. Germline V CDR1 and CDR2: SNHLY, FYNNEI. V was pared by 6 bases and J by 4 bases, with 12 bases between. CDR3 sequence: CASRQQEIYGYTF. The CDR3 region has the DNA TGTGCCAGCAGGCAACAGGAGATCTATGGCTACACCTTC.

This sequence joins TRBV7-2 and TRBJ2-1, with 10 bases fitting TRBD2. The CDR3 spans 14 residues. From germline, CDR1 is SGHTA and CDR2 FQGNSA. V lost 6 bases to trimming and J lost 5 bases; unmatched junction nucleotides: 4. The CDR3 here is CASREAGGNNEQFF. CDR3 nucleotides: TGTGCCAGCAGGGAAGCGGGGGGGAACAATGAGCAGTTCTTC.

V and J are TRBV5-8 and TRBJ1-2, with 12 bases identical to TRBD1. The germline V gene encodes CDR1 SGHTS and CDR2 YDEGEE. Trimming at V came to 4 bases and at J to 4 bases, leaving 5 bases not matched to a gene. The length of the CDR3 is 15 residues. CDR3 nucleotides: TGTGCCAGCAGCCGGGGACAGGGGGCATTCTATGGCTACACCTTC. Its protein product is CASSRGQGAFYGYTF.

Note on this clone: Relative to the germline gene, one junction end is altered; a read error may explain this. The chain recombines TRBV2 with TRBJ1-2; TRBD1 aligns across 10 bases. Germline CDR1 SNHLY, CDR2 FYNNEI. The CDR3 runs 16 residues. The CDR3 is CAGSGSGTGAHYGYTF. Here the CDR3 DNA reads TGTGCCGGCAGTGGGTCGGGGACAGGGGCGCACTATGGCTACACCTTC.

The chain recombines TRBV5-6 with TRBJ2-3, with D unclear. There are 13 residues in the CDR3. CDR1 and CDR2 (germline): SGHDT, YYEEEE. Trimming took 4 bases from V and 7 from J, leaving 13 bases between them. The chain's CDR3 is CASSQAWVNTQYF. The CDR3 region has the DNA TGTGCCAGCAGCCAGGCATGGGTGAATACGCAGTATTTT.

This clone was observed a single time. The chain recombines TRBV7-2 with TRBJ2-1; 8 bases agree with TRBD1. Trimming took 6 bases from V and 6 from J; bases not matched to a gene: 7. The CDR3 extends over 14 amino acids. In germline, CDR1 is SGHTA, CDR2 FQGNSA. The CDR3 reads CASSRDRGGNEQFF. CDR3 nucleotide sequence: TGTGCCAGCAGTCGCGACAGGGGAGGCAATGAGCAGTTCTTC.

V and J are TRBV4-1 and TRBJ2-3; 9 nucleotides align to TRBD2. J gave up 4 bases and V 3 bases, and 2 bases lay outside the gene matches. This CDR3 comprises 14 residues. Looked up from germline, CDR1 is MGHRA and CDR2 is YSYEKL. The CDR3 DNA follows: TGCGCCAGCAGCCAGAGACTAGCGGCAGATACGCAGTATTTT. Translation gives CASSQRLAADTQYF.

This clone is a singleton in its sample. This chain uses TRBV19 with TRBJ2-5; 9 bases are a match to TRBD2. V trimming: 5 bases; J trimming: 4 bases; junction bases outside the gene matches: 5. CDR1 is LNHDA and CDR2 is SQIVND in the germline V gene (reference sequence). This CDR3 comprises 14 residues. CDR3: CASSASGARETQYF. CDR3 sequence (DNA): TGTGCCAGTAGTGCTAGCGGGGCTCGAGAGACCCAGTACTTC.

The V gene is TRBV21-1, the J gene TRBJ2-7; TRBD1, as called in the table, went unchecked against the DNA. TRBV21-1 is assigned pseudogene status. The CDR3 consists of 15 residues. This chain's CDR3 is CASSSRTGKNYEQYF. The CDR3 bases are TGTGCCAGCAGCTCACGGACAGGAAAAAACTACGAGCAGTACTTC.

The V and J genes are TRBV10-3 and TRBJ1-1; no reliable D call. This CDR3 has 14 residues. The V gene's germline CDR1 is ENHRY and CDR2 SYGVKD. Trimming removed 8 bases at V and 0 bases at J, with 13 bases between. The CDR3 reads CAIASLHMNTEAFF. DNA of the CDR3: TGTGCCATCGCCTCGTTACACATGAACACTGAAGCTTTCTTT.

This chain uses TRBV5-4 with TRBJ2-5, with D hard to call. The J call is doubtful: the DNA matches TRBJ2-7 better. Per the germline V gene, CDR1 is SGHNT and CDR2 is YYREEE (reference sequence). The CDR3 spans 15 residues. CDR3 sequence: CASSLEAARAYEQYF. The DNA for the CDR3 is TGTGCCAGCAGCTTGGAAGCAGCGCGCGCCTACGAGCAGTACTTC.

This clone was recorded once. The chain has TRBV4-2 and TRBJ2-5, with 12 bases identical to TRBD2. With 0 bases clipped from V and 5 bases from J, the junction kept 4 bases outside the gene matches. Germline V lookup: CDR1 LGHNA, CDR2 YNFKEQ. The CDR3 covers 16 residues. The CDR3: CASSQDSSGGAETQYF. CDR3 in DNA: TGTGCCAGCAGCCAAGATTCTAGCGGGGGGGCGGAGACCCAGTACTTC.

For this clone: The same CDR3 also results from other DNA sequences found in this sample. V usage is TRBV29-1 and J usage is TRBJ2-2; D may be TRBD1 (5 bases). The CDR3 sequence is 13 residues long. Germline V CDR1 and CDR2: SQVTM, ANQGSEA. CDR3 sequence (DNA): TGCAGTGTCCGACAGCCTAACACCGGGGAGCTGTTTTTT. Residues: CSVRQPNTGELFF.

The chain employs TRBV15 and TRBJ1-2; D unresolved. The ends were cut back, 4 bases at V and 5 bases at J, with 8 bases in the middle. Germline V gene sequence: CDR1 LNHNV, CDR2 YYDKDF (reference sequence). The CDR3 length is 12 residues. The CDR3 spells CATSKDSYGYTF. The CDR3 bases are TGTGCCACCAGCAAAGACTCGTATGGCTACACCTTC.

The J gene is TRBJ2-7, the V gene TRBV10-3; D uncertain. Germline CDR1 is ENHRY and CDR2 is SYGVKD. Trimming cost V 0 bases and J 4 bases, with 16 bases left between them. There are 16 residues in the CDR3. The chain's CDR3 is CAISESDKRRSYEQYF. The CDR3 DNA sequence: TGTGCCATCAGTGAGTCCGACAAACGACGGTCGTACGAGCAGTACTTC.